This entry concerns a single T cell receptor (beta chain). Its antigen is unknown. This record comes from a study of shared clonotypes between healthy human individuals. Across the study: There were three CD4 naive, three CD4 memory, two CD8 naive and one CD8 memory plates per donor. Notes on the study in general: Rarefaction gave evidence that sorted-subset sequencing remained incomplete despite large depth.

Looked up from germline, CDR1 is LNHDA and CDR2 is SQIVND (reference sequence). With 5 bases removed from V and 10 bases from J, the gap between germline ends came to 17 bases. The CDR3 is made up of 13 amino acids. Deep was the level at which the assay was run. TCRdb's copy holds only in-frame clones and misses some; the assay was immunoSEQ multiplex PCR. The sample records 550,000 to 600,000 clones, 95% to 98% being singletons. CD45RO-negative CD8 cells positively selected for CCR7 made up the naive population, which excluded terminally differentiated effector memory CD45RA+ cells. The TCR was taken from a man aged 30-40 years in good health. This chain joins TRBV19 and TRBJ1-1, with D hard to call. The sample taken for sequencing was naive CD8+ T cells sorted from blood. For the CDR3, the DNA is TGTGCCAGTAGTTCGGGCAGTATAATGGGAGCTTTCTTT. It encodes CASSSGSIMGAFF.